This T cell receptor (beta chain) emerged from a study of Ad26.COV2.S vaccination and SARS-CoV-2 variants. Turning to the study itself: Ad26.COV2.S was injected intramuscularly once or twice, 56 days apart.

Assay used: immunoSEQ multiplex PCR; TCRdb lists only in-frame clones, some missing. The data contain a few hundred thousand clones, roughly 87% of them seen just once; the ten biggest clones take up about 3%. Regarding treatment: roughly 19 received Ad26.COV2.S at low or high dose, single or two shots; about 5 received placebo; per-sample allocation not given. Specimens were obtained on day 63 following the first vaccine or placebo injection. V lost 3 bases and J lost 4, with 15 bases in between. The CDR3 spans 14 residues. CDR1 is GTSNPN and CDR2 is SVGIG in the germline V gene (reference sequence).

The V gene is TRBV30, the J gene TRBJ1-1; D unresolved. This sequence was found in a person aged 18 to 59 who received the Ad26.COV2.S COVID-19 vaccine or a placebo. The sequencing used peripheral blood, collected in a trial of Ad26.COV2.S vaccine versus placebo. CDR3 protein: CAWRPKGGFTEAFF. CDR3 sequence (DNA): TGTGCCTGGAGACCTAAGGGCGGGTTCACTGAAGCTTTCTTT.